What follows is one T cell receptor (beta chain) and its context. Its target is not known. The PCR made use of 60 Vbeta and 13 Jbeta primers. In the original analysis: In a later analysis, of about 80 million unique beta chains, about 11 million appeared in at least two donors. The method was immunoSEQ multiplex PCR; TCRdb's version includes in-frame clones alone and lacks a portion of them. That table furnishes V, J and clone size, whereas the DNA furnished D and trimming. The sample yields about 130,000 clones, around three quarters seen once. The data belong to a study of cytomegalovirus exposure and HLA in healthy donors. On the study more broadly: Of the donors genotyped, about 410 in all, 75% to 90% fell in the Caucasian-associated ancestry cluster.

Study-wide findings and caveats: Fewer N-insertions (relative to the approximately 670-donor mean) were reportedly seen in an Asian-associated ancestry cluster in a later analysis.

These donors, healthy bone marrow donors, were studied. The source material was PBMCs. The receptor comes from a woman in her forties or fifties in good health and CMV-seronegative.

The CDR3 here is CASSLPVPTEAFF. The CDR3 nucleotides are TGTGCCAGCAGCTTACCGGTGCCCACTGAAGCTTTCTTT. The chain has TRBV7-2 and TRBJ1-1; unclear D gene. The CDR3 is made up of 13 amino acids. Trimming removed 2 bases from V and 4 bases from J, with 8 bases in between. Germline CDR1 reads SGHTA; CDR2 reads FQGNSA.